This entry describes one T cell receptor beta chain. The data are from a study of Ad26.COV2.S vaccination and SARS-CoV-2 variants. TCRdb's copy holds only in-frame clones and misses some; the assay was immunoSEQ multiplex PCR. Of over 400,000 clones in the sample, about 90% were seen once. Treatment indicated: around 19 received Ad26.COV2.S at low or high dose, single or two shots; roughly 5 received placebo; per-sample allocation not given. Samples were taken on day 63 after the first vaccine or placebo injection. V was shortened by 4 bases and J by 8 bases, with 18 bases between the two germline ends. The CDR3 extends over 15 amino acids. Germline assignment: CDR1 LGHDT and CDR2 YNNKEL (reference sequence).

The TCR was taken from a person aged 18 to 59 who received the Ad26.COV2.S COVID-19 vaccine or a placebo. The sequenced sample was peripheral blood, obtained in a trial of Ad26.COV2.S vaccine versus placebo. The V call is TRBV3-1 (or the pseudogene TRBV3-2), the J call TRBJ2-4; a possible D gene is TRBD1 (6 bases). The CDR3 nucleotides are TGTGCCAGCAGCCCCGTGGGCCGAGGGGGAGACATTCAGTACTTC. Translated, it gives CASSPVGRGGDIQYF.